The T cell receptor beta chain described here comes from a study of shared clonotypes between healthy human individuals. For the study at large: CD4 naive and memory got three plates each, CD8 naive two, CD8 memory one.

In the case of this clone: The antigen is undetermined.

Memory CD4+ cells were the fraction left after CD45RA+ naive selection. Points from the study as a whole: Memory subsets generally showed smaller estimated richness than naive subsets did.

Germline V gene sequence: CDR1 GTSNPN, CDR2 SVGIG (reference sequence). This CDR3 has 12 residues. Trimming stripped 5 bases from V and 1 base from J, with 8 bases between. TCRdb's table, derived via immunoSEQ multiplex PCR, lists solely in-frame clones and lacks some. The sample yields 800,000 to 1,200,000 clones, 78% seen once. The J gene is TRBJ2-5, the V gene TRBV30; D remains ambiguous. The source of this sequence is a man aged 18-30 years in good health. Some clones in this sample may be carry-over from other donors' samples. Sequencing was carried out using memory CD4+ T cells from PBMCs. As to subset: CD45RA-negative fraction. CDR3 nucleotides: TGTGCCTGGGAGGTCGGCCAAGAGACCCAGTACTTC. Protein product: CAWEVGQETQYF.